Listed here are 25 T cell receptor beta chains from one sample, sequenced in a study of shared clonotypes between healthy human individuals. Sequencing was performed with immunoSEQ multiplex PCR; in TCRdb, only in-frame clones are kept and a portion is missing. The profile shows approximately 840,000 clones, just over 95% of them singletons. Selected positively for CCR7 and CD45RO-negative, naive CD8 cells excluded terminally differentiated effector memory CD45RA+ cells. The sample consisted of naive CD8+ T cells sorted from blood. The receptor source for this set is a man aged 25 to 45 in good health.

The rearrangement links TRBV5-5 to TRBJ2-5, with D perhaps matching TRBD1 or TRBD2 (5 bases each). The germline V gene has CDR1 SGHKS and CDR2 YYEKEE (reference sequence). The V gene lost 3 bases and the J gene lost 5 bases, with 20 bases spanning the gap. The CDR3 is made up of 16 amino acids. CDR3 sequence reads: CASSSSFMGDPETQYF. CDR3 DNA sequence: TGTGCCAGCAGCTCGAGCTTCATGGGGGACCCGGAGACCCAGTACTTC.

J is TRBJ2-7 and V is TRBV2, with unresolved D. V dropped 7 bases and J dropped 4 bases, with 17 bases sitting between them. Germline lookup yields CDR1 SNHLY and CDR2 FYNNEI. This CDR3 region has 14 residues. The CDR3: CASKSSDGVYEQYF. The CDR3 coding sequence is TGTGCCAGCAAATCATCCGATGGGGTTTACGAGCAGTACTTC.

CDR3 in DNA: TGCGCCAGCAGCCCCCAATTATTTGGGGAGCAGCCCCAGCATTTT. Protein product: CASSPQLFGEQPQHF. The chain uses TRBV4-1 and TRBJ1-5, with D hard to call. V dropped 4 bases and J dropped 7 bases, with 17 bases sitting between them. The germline V gene encodes CDR1 MGHRA and CDR2 YSYEKL. The CDR3 consists of 15 residues.

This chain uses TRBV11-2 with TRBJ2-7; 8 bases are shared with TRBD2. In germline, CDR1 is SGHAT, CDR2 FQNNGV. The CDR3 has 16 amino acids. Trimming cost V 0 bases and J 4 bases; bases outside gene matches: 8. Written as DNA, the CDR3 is TGTGCCAGCAGCTTAGAGATTAGCGGGATAATTTACGAGCAGTACTTC. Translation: CASSLEISGIIYEQYF.

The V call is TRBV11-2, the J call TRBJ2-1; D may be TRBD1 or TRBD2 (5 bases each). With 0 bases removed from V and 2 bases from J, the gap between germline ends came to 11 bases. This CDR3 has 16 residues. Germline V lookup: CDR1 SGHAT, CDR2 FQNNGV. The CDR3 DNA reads TGTGCCAGCAGCTTAGAGCATCAGGGAGCCTACAATGAGCAGTTCTTC. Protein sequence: CASSLEHQGAYNEQFF.

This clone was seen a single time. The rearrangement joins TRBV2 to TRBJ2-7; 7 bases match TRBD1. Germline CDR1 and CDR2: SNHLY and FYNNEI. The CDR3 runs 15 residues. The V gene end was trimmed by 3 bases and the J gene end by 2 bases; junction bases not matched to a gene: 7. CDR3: CASSDPGQNTYEQYF. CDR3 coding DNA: TGTGCCAGCAGTGACCCGGGACAGAACACCTACGAGCAGTACTTC. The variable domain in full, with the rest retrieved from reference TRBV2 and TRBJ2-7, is EPEVTQTPSHQVTQMGQEVILRCVPISNHLYFYWYRQILGQKVEFLVSFYNNEISEKSEIFDDQFSVERPDGSNFTLKIRSTKLEDSAMYFCASSDPGQNTYEQYFGPGTRLTVT.

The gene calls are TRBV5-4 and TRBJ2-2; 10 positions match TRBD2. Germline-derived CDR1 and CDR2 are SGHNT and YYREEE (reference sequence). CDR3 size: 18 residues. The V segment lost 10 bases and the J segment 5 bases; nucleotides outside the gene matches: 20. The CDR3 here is CAVRGRKAGGPGTGELFF. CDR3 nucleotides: TGTGCCGTCCGGGGCCGGAAAGCGGGAGGGCCGGGTACCGGGGAGCTGTTTTTT.

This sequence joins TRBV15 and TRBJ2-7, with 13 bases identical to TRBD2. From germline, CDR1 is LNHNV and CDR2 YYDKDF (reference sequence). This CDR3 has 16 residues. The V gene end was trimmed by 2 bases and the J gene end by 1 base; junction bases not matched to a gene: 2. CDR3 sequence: CATSRSGLAGSYEQYF. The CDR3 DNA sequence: TGTGCCACCAGCAGATCGGGACTAGCGGGATCCTACGAGCAGTACTTC.

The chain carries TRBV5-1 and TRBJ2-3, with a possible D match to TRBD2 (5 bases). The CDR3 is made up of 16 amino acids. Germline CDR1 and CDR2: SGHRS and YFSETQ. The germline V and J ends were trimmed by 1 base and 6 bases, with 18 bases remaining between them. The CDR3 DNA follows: TGCGCCAGCAGCTTGAATCTGGACTCCTCGGGGGATACGCAGTATTTT. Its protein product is CASSLNLDSSGDTQYF.

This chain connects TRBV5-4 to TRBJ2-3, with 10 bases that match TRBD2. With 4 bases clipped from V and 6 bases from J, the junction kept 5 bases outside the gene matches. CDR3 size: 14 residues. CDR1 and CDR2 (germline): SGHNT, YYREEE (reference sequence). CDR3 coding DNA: TGTGCCAGCAGCCAACATAGCGGGAGGGATACGCAGTATTTT. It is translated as CASSQHSGRDTQYF.

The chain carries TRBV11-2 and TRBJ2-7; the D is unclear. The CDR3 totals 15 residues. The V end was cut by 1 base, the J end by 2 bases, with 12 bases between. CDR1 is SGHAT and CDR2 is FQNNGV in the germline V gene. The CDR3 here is CASSLGETGPYEQYF. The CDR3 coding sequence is TGTGCCAGCAGCTTAGGAGAGACTGGCCCCTACGAGCAGTACTTC.

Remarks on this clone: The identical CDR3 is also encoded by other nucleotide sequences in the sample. The CDR3 region has the DNA TGTGCCAGCAGCTTATCTGAGAACAATGAGCAGTTCTTC. It is translated as CASSLSENNEQFF. The chain recombines TRBV7-9 with TRBJ2-1; D ambiguous. The length of the CDR3 is 13 residues. V lost 2 bases and J 5 bases, leaving 7 bases between the germline ends. CDR1 is SEHNR and CDR2 is FQNEAQ in the germline V gene (reference sequence).

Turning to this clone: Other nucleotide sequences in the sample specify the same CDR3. The CDR3 reads CASSSRTSGYEQYF. In nucleotides, the CDR3 is TGTGCCAGCAGCTCCCGGACTAGCGGCTACGAGCAGTACTTC. The J gene is TRBJ2-7, the V gene TRBV7-9; TRBD2 matches 10 bases. This CDR3 contains 14 residues. From germline, CDR1 is SEHNR and CDR2 FQNEAQ (reference sequence). The V segment lost 4 bases and the J segment 3 bases; nucleotides outside the gene matches: 3.

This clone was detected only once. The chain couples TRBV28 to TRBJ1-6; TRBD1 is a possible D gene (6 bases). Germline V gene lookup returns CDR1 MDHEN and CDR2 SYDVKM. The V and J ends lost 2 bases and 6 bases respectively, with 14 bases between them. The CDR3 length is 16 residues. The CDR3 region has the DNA TGTGCCAGCAGTTTAATGCAGGGGTGGGTTAATTCACCCCTCCACTTT. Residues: CASSLMQGWVNSPLHF.

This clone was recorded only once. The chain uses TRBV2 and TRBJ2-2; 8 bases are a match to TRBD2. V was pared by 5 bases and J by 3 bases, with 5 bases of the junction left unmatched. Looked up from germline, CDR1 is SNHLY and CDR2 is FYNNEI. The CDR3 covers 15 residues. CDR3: CASSFGRADTGELFF. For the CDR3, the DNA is TGTGCCAGCAGTTTCGGGAGGGCGGACACCGGGGAGCTGTTTTTT.

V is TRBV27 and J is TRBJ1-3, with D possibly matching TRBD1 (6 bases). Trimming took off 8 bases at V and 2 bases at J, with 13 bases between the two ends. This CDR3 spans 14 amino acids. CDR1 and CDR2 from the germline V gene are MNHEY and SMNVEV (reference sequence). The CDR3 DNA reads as TGTGCCAGCTCGGGGGCAGGGGCTGGAAACACCATATATTTT. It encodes CASSGAGAGNTIYF.

DNA for the CDR3: TGTGCCAGCAGCTTAGGGATACTAGACGCCTACAATGAGCAGTTCTTC. Protein: CASSLGILDAYNEQFF. This sequence joins TRBV11-2 and TRBJ2-1, with D possibly TRBD2 on 5 matching bases. This CDR3 contains 16 residues. The ends were cut back, 1 base at V and 2 bases at J, with 12 bases in the middle. CDR1 and CDR2 from the germline V gene are SGHAT and FQNNGV.

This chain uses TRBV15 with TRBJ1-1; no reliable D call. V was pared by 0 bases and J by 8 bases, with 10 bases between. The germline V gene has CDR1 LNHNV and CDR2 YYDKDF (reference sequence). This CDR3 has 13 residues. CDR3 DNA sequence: TGTGCCACCAGCAGAGATCAAGCGTCCGAAGCTTTCTTT. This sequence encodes CATSRDQASEAFF.

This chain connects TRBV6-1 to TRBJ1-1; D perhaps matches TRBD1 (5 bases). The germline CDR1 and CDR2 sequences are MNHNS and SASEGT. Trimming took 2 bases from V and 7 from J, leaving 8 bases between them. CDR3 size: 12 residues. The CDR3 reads CASSEMGVEAFF. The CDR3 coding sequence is TGTGCCAGCAGTGAAATGGGGGTTGAAGCTTTCTTT.

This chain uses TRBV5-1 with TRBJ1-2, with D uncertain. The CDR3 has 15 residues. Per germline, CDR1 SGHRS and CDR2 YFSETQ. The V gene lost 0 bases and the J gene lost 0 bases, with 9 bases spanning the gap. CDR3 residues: CASSLEVEPNYGYTF. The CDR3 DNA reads TGCGCCAGCAGCTTGGAGGTAGAGCCTAACTATGGCTACACCTTC.

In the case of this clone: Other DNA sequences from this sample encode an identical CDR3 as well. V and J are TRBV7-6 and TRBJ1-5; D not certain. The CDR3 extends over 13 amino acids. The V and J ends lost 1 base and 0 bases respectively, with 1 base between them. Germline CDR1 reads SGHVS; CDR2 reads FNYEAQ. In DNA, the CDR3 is TGTGCCAGCAGCTTAGATAGCAATCAGCCCCAGCATTTT. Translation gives CASSLDSNQPQHF.

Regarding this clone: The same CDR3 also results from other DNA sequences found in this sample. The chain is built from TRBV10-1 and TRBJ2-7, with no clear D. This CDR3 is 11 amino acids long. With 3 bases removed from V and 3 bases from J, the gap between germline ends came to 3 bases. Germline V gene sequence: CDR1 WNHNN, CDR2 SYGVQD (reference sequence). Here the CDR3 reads CASSDLYEQYF. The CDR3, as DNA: TGCGCCAGCAGTGACCTCTACGAGCAGTACTTC.

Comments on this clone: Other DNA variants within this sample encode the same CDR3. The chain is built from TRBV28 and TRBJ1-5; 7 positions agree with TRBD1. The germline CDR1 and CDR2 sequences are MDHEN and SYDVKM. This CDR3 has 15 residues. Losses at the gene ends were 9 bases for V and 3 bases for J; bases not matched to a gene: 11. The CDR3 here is CASSLGTVNNQPQHF. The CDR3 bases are TGTGCCAGTAGCCTAGGGACAGTAAACAATCAGCCCCAGCATTTT. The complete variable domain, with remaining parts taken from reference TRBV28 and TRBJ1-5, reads DVKVTQSSRYLVKRTGEKVFLECVQDMDHENMFWYRQDPGLGLRLIYFSYDVKMKEKGDIPEGYSVSREKKERFSLILESASTNQTSMYLCASSLGTVNNQPQHFGDGTRLSIL.

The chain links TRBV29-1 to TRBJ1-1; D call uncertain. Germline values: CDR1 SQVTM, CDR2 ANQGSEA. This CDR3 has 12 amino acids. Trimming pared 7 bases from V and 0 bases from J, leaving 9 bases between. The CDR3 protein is CSAARVNTEAFF. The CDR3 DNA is TGCAGCGCCGCACGGGTGAACACTGAAGCTTTCTTT.

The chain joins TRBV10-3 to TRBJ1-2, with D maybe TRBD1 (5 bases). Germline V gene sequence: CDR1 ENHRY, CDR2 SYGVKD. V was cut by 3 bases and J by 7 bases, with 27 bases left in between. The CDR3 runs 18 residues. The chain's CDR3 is CAISEVKITGRGDSGYTF. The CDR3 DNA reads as TGTGCCATCAGTGAAGTTAAAATAACGGGCCGCGGGGACTCTGGCTACACCTTC.